Sequencing of this T cell receptor beta chain was carried out in a study of PD-1 blockade in classical Hodgkin lymphoma. Study-level points and caveats: Possible causes of repertoire differences, disease activity or prior therapy, remain undefined. Healthy donors were reported to have higher baseline TCR diversity than newly diagnosed patients.

Generated by immunoSEQ multiplex PCR, the TCRdb table keeps only in-frame clones and is missing some. The data show roughly 77,000 clones, about 93% seen once. Time point of the sample: newly diagnosed, previously untreated cHL patient sample. Acting as the comparison were PBMCs from newly diagnosed, untreated classical Hodgkin lymphoma. A word on this clone: What it binds is unknown.

Per the germline V gene, CDR1 is MNHNS and CDR2 is SASEGT. V lost 3 bases to trimming and J lost 1 base, with 6 bases between them. CDR3 length: 13 residues. Sequenced: peripheral blood mononuclear cells (PBMCs). This chain links TRBV6-1 with TRBJ1-2; no firm D call. The source of this sequence is a human donor with classical Hodgkin lymphoma. The CDR3 DNA reads as TGTGCCAGCAGTGAGAAGAGTAACTATGGCTACACCTTC. This encodes CASSEKSNYGYTF.